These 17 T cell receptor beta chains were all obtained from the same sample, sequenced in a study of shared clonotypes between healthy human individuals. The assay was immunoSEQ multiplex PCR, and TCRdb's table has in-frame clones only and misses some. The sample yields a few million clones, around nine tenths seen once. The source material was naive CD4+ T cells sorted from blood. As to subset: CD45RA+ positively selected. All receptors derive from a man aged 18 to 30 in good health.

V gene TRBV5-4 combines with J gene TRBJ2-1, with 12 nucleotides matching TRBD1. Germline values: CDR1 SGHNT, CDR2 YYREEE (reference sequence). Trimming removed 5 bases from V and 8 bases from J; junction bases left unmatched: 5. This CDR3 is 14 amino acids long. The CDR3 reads CASRWDRGQDEQFF. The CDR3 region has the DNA TGTGCCAGCAGATGGGACAGGGGGCAGGATGAGCAGTTCTTC. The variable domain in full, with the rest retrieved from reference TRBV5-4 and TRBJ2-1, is ETGVTQSPTHLIKTRGQQVTLRCSSQSGHNTVSWYQQALGQGPQFIFQYYREEENGRGNFPPRFSGLQFPNYSSELNVNALELDDSALYLCASRWDRGQDEQFFGPGTRLTVL.

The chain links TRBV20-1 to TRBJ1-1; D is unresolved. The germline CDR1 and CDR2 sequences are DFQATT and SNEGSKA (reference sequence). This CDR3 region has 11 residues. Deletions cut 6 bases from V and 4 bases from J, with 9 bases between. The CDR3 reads CSATTVTEAFF. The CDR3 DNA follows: TGCAGTGCCACAACAGTCACTGAAGCTTTCTTT.

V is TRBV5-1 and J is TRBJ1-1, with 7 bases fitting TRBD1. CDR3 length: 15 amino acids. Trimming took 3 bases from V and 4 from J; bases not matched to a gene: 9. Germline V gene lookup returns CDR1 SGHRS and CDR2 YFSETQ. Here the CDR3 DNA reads TGCGCCAGCAGCTCCGCGGGACAGAGGGGCACTGAAGCTTTCTTT. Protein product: CASSSAGQRGTEAFF.

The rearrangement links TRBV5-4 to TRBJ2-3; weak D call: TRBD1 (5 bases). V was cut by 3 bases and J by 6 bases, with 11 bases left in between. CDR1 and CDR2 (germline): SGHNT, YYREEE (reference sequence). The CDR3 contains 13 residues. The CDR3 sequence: CASSWKGLDTQYF. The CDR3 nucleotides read TGTGCCAGCAGCTGGAAGGGGTTGGATACGCAGTATTTT.

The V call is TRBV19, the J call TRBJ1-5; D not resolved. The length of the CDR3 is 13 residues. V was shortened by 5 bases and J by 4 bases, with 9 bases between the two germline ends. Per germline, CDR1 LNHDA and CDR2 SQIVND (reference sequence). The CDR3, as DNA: TGTGCCAGTAGTCCCCGACCAAATCAGCCCCAGCATTTT. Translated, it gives CASSPRPNQPQHF.

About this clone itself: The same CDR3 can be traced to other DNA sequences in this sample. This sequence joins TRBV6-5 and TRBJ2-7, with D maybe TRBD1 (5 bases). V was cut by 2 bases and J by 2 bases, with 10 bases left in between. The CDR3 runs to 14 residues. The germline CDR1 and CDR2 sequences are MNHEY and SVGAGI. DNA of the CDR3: TGTGCCAGCAGTTACCGTCAGGGCCCCTACGAGCAGTACTTC. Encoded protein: CASSYRQGPYEQYF.

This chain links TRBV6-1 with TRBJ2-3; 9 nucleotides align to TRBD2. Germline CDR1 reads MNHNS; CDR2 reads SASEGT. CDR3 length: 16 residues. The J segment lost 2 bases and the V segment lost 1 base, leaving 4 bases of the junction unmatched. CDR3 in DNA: TGTGCCAGCAGTGAAGTAGCGGGAGTTAACACAGATACGCAGTATTTT. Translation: CASSEVAGVNTDTQYF.

The CDR3 sequence: CASSEQGRADTQYF. CDR3 nucleotide sequence: TGTGCCAGCAGTGAACAGGGGAGGGCAGATACGCAGTATTTT. V and J are TRBV6-1 and TRBJ2-3, with D tentatively TRBD2 (7 bases). Germline CDR1 MNHNS, CDR2 SASEGT. The CDR3 is 14 amino acids. The germline V and J ends were trimmed by 2 bases and 4 bases, with 10 bases remaining between them.

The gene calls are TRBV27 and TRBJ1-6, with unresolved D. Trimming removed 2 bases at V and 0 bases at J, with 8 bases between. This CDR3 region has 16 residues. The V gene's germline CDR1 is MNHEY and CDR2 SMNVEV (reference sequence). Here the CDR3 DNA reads TGTGCCAGCAGTTTAACAGAAAGCTCCTATAATTCACCCCTCCACTTT. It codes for CASSLTESSYNSPLHF.

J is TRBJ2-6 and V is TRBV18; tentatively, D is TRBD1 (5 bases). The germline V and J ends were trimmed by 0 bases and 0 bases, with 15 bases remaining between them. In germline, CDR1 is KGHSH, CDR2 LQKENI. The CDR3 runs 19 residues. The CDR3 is CASSPPGQLPFSGANVLTF. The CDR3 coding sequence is TGTGCCAGCTCACCACCGGGGCAGTTACCCTTCTCTGGGGCCAACGTCCTGACTTTC.

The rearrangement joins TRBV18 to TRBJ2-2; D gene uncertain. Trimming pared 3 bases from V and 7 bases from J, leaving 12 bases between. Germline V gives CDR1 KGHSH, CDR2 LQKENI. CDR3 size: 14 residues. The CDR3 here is CASSPLSLGGELFF. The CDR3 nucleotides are TGTGCCAGCTCACCCCTATCGCTTGGCGGGGAGCTGTTTTTT.

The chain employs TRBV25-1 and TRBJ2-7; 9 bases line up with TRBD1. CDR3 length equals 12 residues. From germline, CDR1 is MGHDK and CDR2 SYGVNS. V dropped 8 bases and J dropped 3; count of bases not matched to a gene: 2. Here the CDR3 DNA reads TGTGCCAGCGGGGGACAGGGCTACGAGCAGTACTTC. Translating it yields CASGGQGYEQYF.

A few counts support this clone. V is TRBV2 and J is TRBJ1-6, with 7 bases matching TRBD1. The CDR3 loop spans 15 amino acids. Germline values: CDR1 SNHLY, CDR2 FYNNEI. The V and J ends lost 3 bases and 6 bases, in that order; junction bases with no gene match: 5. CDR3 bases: TGTGCCAGCAGTGAGACGGGACAGCTTAATTCACCCCTCCACTTT. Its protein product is CASSETGQLNSPLHF.

The CDR3 sequence is CASSLIEQLGGNTIYF. The CDR3 coding sequence is TGTGCCAGCAGCTTGATAGAGCAATTGGGTGGAAACACCATATATTTT. V usage is TRBV5-5 and J usage is TRBJ1-3; D not resolved. Looked up from germline, CDR1 is SGHKS and CDR2 is YYEKEE (reference sequence). Between the trimmed V and J ends, which lost 1 base and 3 bases, there was a span of 14 bases. This CDR3 has 16 residues.

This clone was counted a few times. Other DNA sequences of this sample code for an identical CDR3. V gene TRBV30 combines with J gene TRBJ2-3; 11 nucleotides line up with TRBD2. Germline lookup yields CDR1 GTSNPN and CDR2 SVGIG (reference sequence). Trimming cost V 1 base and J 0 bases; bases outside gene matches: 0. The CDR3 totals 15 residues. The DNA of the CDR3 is TGTGCCTGGAGTGGACTAGCGGGAAGCACAGATACGCAGTATTTT. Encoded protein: CAWSGLAGSTDTQYF.

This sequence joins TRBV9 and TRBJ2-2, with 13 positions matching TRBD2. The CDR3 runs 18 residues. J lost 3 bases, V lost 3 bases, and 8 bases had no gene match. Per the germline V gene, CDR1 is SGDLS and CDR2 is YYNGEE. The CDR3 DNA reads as TGTGCCAGCAGCGCGGGGACTAGCGGGAAGAGGGACACCGGGGAGCTGTTTTTT. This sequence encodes CASSAGTSGKRDTGELFF. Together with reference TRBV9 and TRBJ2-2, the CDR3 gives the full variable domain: DSGVTQTPKHLITATGQRVTLRCSPRSGDLSVYWYQQSLDQGLQFLIQYYNGEERAKGNILERFSAQQFPDLHSELNLSSLELGDSALYFCASSAGTSGKRDTGELFFGEGSRLTVL.

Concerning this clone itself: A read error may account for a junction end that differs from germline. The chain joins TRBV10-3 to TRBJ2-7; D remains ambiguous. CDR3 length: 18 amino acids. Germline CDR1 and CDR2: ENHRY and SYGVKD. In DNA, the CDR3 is TGTGCCACCAGTGGTCAGGCCCCCTCTTGGGGATATACCTACGAGCAGTACTTC. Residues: CATSGQAPSWGYTYEQYF.